Sequencing of this TCR beta chain was carried out in a study of PD-L1 blockade in urothelial cancer. Across the whole study: The researchers analyzed blood 3 weeks (second dose) and 6 weeks after treatment start. The study's findings and limits: Durable benefit accompanied greater 3-week expansion of tumor-associated blood clones.

Time point in this sample: peripheral blood 6 weeks after treatment start. CDR1 and CDR2 from the germline V gene are SGDLS and YYNGEE. The CDR3 runs to 14 residues. V was cut by 1 base and J by 7 bases, with 14 bases left in between. Worth noting for this clone: Its antigen is as yet unknown.

Method: immunoSEQ multiplex PCR; TCRdb's copy keeps in-frame clones and lacks some. Among around 120,000 clones listed, approximately 90% were seen once. Material: PBMCs, obtained around atezolizumab (anti-PD-L1) treatment. The TCR comes from a man aged 60 to 75 with urothelial cancer. The chain couples TRBV9 to TRBJ2-5, with D tentatively TRBD2 (5 bases). The CDR3 loop is CASSVRWESGTQYF. The DNA of the CDR3 is TGTGCCAGCAGCGTACGGTGGGAGAGTGGGACCCAGTACTTC.